This T cell receptor (beta chain) was identified in a study of blood T cells in healthy people across ages. Trimming cost V 1 base and J 5 bases, with 9 bases left between them. The CDR3 totals 14 residues. Per germline, CDR1 SEHNR and CDR2 FQNEAQ (reference sequence). Primed by a sample-barcoded 5' primer and a J-beta primer mix, a second PCR proceeded for 7 to 11 cycles. TCRdb re-called the 5' RACE reads through MiXCR, storing one row per CDR3 protein. Among about 1.4 million distinct CDR3 sequences, approximately 59% were seen once, and the ten largest hold over 5.5%. This TCR was recovered from a man younger than 30 in good health. This sequence joins TRBV7-9 and TRBJ2-1; maybe TRBD1 (6 bases). The sequenced sample consisted of blood. The CDR3 spells CASSLGQENNEQFF. The CDR3 DNA is TGTGCCAGCAGCTTAGGACAGGAGAACAATGAGCAGTTCTTC.